This note documents a single T cell receptor (beta chain) sequence. As processed by the authors: Reference gene primer amplification in the assay estimated nucleated cell counts. Some clones are missing from TCRdb's copy, which holds only in-frame ones; the method was immunoSEQ multiplex PCR. The V and J calls and clone size come from that table; D and trimming were worked out from the DNA. This sample yields around 250,000 clones, of which over 75% are seen a single time; 9.1% belongs to the top ten. This sample is drawn from a study of blood T cell repertoires in COVID-19. Study-wide background: Sites in the United States, Italy and Spain provided acute and convalescent COVID-19 samples. T cells, B-cell-depleted T cells, or PBMCs provided the cDNA or gDNA that served as material.

Living in under 30 US areas, the participants were between roughly 18 and 90 years of age. Per the germline V gene, CDR1 is SGHTA and CDR2 is FQGTGA. Trimming left V 5 bases short and J 5 bases short, with 15 bases between. This CDR3 has 15 amino acids. The sequence was collected from a woman aged 45-59 years with acute COVID-19. The rearrangement joins TRBV7-3 to TRBJ2-2, with D unclear. The sequenced material came from PBMCs or T cells enriched from blood (not recorded which). CDR3 DNA sequence: TGTGCCAGCAGCCAGGCCGGTGCCACGACCGGGGAGCTGTTTTTT. Protein: CASSQAGATTGELFF.